The 32 T cell receptor beta chains listed next were all sequenced from one sample in a study of beta chain features in type 1 diabetes listed by TCRdb under 2018. These receptors are not linked to any known antigen. Broader findings and caveats from the paper: Type 1 diabetes patients showed a moderate but significant shortening of TCRB CDR3 length in all four CD4+ subsets.

Library preparation employed the immunoSEQ multiplex PCR assay. The entire isolated RNA was reverse transcribed using the High Capacity cDNA Reverse Transcription Kit, and thus expressed TCRB transcripts were sequenced. The table comes from immuneACCESS by way of TCRdb, which keeps in-frame sequences with V and J called. Part of the clones is missing from these tables; in studies checked, under half for an unresolved V gene and the rest for unknown reasons. For this sample there are roughly 290,000 clones; approximately 16% appear just once. Of the sample, less than 0.02% falls within the top ten clones. Sequencing was done on a sample of naive CD4+ T cells from blood. Per the publication, the cell subset or site label means: true naive CD4+ T cells. These receptors came from a man between 18 and 35 years old with type 1 diabetes.

This clone has more than one count but fewer than ten. The rearrangement links TRBV5-1 to TRBJ2-2, with no clear D. Germline V gives CDR1 SGHRS, CDR2 YFSETQ. The ends were cut back, 4 bases at V and 7 bases at J, with 14 bases in the middle. The length of the CDR3 is 14 residues. The CDR3 DNA sequence: TGCGCCAGCAGCCCGGCTAGTATCAGCGGGGAGCTGTTTTTT. This codes for CASSPASISGELFF.

The chain combines TRBV4-2 with TRBJ1-1; D perhaps matches TRBD1 (6 bases). This CDR3 region has 16 residues. Germline CDR1 is LGHNA and CDR2 is YNFKEQ. Trimming stripped 0 bases from V and 4 bases from J, with 15 bases between. CDR3 DNA sequence: TGTGCCAGCAGCCAAGATAACGCTCCCAGGGGCACTGAAGCTTTCTTT. Translating it yields CASSQDNAPRGTEAFF.

The chain recombines TRBV28 with TRBJ1-1; D gene unclear. Germline CDR1 and CDR2: MDHEN and SYDVKM. CDR3 length equals 15 residues. Trimming took off 5 bases at V and 0 bases at J, with 13 bases between the two ends. The CDR3 loop reads CASSTPSGMNTEAFF. In DNA form, the CDR3 reads TGTGCCAGCAGTACTCCGTCGGGGATGAACACTGAAGCTTTCTTT. The variable domain in full, completed from reference TRBV28 and TRBJ1-1, reads DVKVTQSSRYLVKRTGEKVFLECVQDMDHENMFWYRQDPGLGLRLIYFSYDVKMKEKGDIPEGYSVSREKKERFSLILESASTNQTSMYLCASSTPSGMNTEAFFGQGTRLTVV.

The V gene is TRBV28, the J gene TRBJ1-5, with D possibly matching TRBD1 (5 bases). V lost 4 bases to trimming and J lost 2 bases, with 12 bases between them. The germline V gene has CDR1 MDHEN and CDR2 SYDVKM. The CDR3 runs 15 residues. The CDR3 DNA reads TGTGCCAGCAGTTCCCGCAGGGAAGGCAATCAGCCCCAGCATTTT. Residues: CASSSRREGNQPQHF. Full variable domain (rest looked up from reference TRBV28 and TRBJ1-5): DVKVTQSSRYLVKRTGEKVFLECVQDMDHENMFWYRQDPGLGLRLIYFSYDVKMKEKGDIPEGYSVSREKKERFSLILESASTNQTSMYLCASSSRREGNQPQHFGDGTRLSIL.

This clone was recorded a few times. The gene calls are TRBV28 and TRBJ1-2; D call uncertain. V gave up 3 bases and J gave up 7 bases, with 9 bases separating them. In germline, CDR1 is MDHEN, CDR2 SYDVKM. The CDR3 consists of 12 residues. The CDR3 reads CASSLTTAGYTF. The CDR3 DNA sequence: TGTGCCAGCAGTTTGACAACCGCTGGCTACACCTTC.

The chain recombines TRBV6-5 with TRBJ2-1; 7 bases are a match to TRBD2. Trimming cost V 4 bases and J 3 bases; bases outside gene matches: 6. CDR1 and CDR2 from the germline V gene are MNHEY and SVGAGI. CDR3 length: 15 residues. CDR3 nucleotide sequence: TGTGCCAGCAGTTTTGAAGCGGGGTTCTACAATGAGCAGTTCTTC. Amino acids: CASSFEAGFYNEQFF.

The CDR3 nucleotides read TGCGCCAGCAGCCCTCCGGGGGTGAGTGAGCAGTACTTC. Protein: CASSPPGVSEQYF. V is TRBV5-1 and J is TRBJ2-7; tentatively, D is TRBD2 (6 bases). The CDR3 has 13 residues. V lost 4 bases to trimming and J lost 7 bases, with 15 bases between them. Germline V gives CDR1 SGHRS, CDR2 YFSETQ.

This rearrangement joins TRBV25-1 to TRBJ2-5; no clear D. Trimming stripped 1 base from V and 4 bases from J, with 10 bases between. The germline V gene has CDR1 MGHDK and CDR2 SYGVNS. The CDR3 loop spans 14 amino acids. In DNA form, the CDR3 reads TGTGCCAGCAGTGAATTTGGCTCCCGAGAGACCCAGTACTTC. This translates into CASSEFGSRETQYF.

Worth noting for this clone: The sample has other DNA sequences that encode this CDR3 too. The chain couples TRBV15 to TRBJ1-1; D might be TRBD1 (5 bases). Trimming took off 1 base at V and 1 base at J, with 10 bases between the two ends. The CDR3 extends over 15 amino acids. Germline values: CDR1 LNHNV, CDR2 YYDKDF (reference sequence). The CDR3 bases are TGTGCCACCAGCAGAGGCGGAACAGGGAACACTGAAGCTTTCTTT. Its translation is CATSRGGTGNTEAFF.

The genes are TRBV9 and TRBJ2-1; tentatively, D is TRBD2 (5 bases). Germline V gene lookup returns CDR1 SGDLS and CDR2 YYNGEE. V dropped 4 bases and J dropped 3 bases, with 23 bases sitting between them. The CDR3 spans 18 residues. The CDR3 loop is CASSIEPSFRAGYNEQFF. For the CDR3, the DNA is TGTGCCAGCAGCATTGAACCTAGCTTTCGGGCGGGCTACAATGAGCAGTTCTTC.

This clone was counted only a few times. The chain is built from TRBV12-5 and TRBJ2-1; 11 nucleotides match TRBD2. Germline-derived CDR1 and CDR2 are LGHNT and FRNRAP. After removal of 5 bases from V and 4 bases from J, the junction contained 7 bases not matched to a gene. The CDR3 runs to 16 residues. The CDR3 sequence: CASGPGTSGKYNEQFF. CDR3 DNA sequence: TGTGCTAGTGGTCCGGGGACTAGCGGAAAGTACAATGAGCAGTTCTTC.

This clone turned up a few times. The V call is TRBV10-3, the J call TRBJ2-1; D call uncertain. Trimming cost V 8 bases and J 7 bases, with 9 bases left between them. The CDR3 contains 11 residues. Germline CDR1 ENHRY, CDR2 SYGVKD. CDR3 amino acids: CAIESENEQFF. The CDR3 nucleotides read TGTGCCATCGAGTCCGAAAATGAGCAGTTCTTC.

This clone was seen more than once but under ten times. The chain recombines TRBV10-3 with TRBJ2-5; D uncertain. This CDR3 is built from 14 residues. Trimming removed 3 bases from V and 2 bases from J, with 10 bases in between. The germline CDR1 and CDR2 sequences are ENHRY and SYGVKD. The CDR3 sequence: CAISESLRQETQYF. In nucleotides, the CDR3 is TGTGCCATCAGTGAATCATTGCGGCAAGAGACCCAGTACTTC.

The rearrangement links TRBV19 to TRBJ2-2; 7 nucleotides agree with TRBD1. V lost 6 bases, J lost 1 base, and 8 bases stayed unmatched. Looked up from germline, CDR1 is LNHDA and CDR2 is SQIVND (reference sequence). The CDR3 totals 16 residues. Written as DNA, the CDR3 is TGTGCCAGTAGGACAGGGCGAGGTGGGAACACCGGGGAGCTGTTTTTT. Translated, it gives CASRTGRGGNTGELFF. The full variable domain, its missing parts supplied by reference TRBV19 and TRBJ2-2, is DGGITQSPKYLFRKEGQNVTLSCEQNLNHDAMYWYRQDPGQGLRLIYYSQIVNDFQKGDIAEGYSVSREKKESFPLTVTSAQKNPTAFYLCASRTGRGGNTGELFFGEGSRLTVL.

This clone turned up a few times. The CDR3 protein is CAWTPDSLNTEAFF. In nucleotides, the CDR3 is TGTGCCTGGACCCCCGACAGCTTGAACACTGAAGCTTTCTTT. V gene TRBV30 combines with J gene TRBJ1-1, with D perhaps matching TRBD1 (5 bases). Germline assignment: CDR1 GTSNPN and CDR2 SVGIG (reference sequence). The V gene lost 4 bases and the J gene lost 0 bases, with 12 bases spanning the gap. This CDR3 has 14 residues.

V gene TRBV29-1 combines with J gene TRBJ1-2; 9 bases are shared with TRBD1. Looked up from germline, CDR1 is SQVTM and CDR2 is ANQGSEA. This CDR3 has 12 residues. Unmatched junction bases numbered 8, after V lost 7 bases and J lost 8 bases. In nucleotides, the CDR3 is TGCAGCGCCCTTACAGGGGGCAACGGCTACACCTTC. It is translated as CSALTGGNGYTF.

J is TRBJ2-3 and V is TRBV11-2, with 11 positions matching TRBD2. There are 18 residues in the CDR3. Germline loops: CDR1 SGHAT, CDR2 FQNNGV. V shed 1 base and J 0 bases; nucleotides not matched to a gene: 6. CDR3 DNA sequence: TGTGCCAGCAGCTTAGTCGGGACTAGCGGTATGAGCACAGATACGCAGTATTTT. The encoded protein is CASSLVGTSGMSTDTQYF. Full variable domain (rest looked up from reference TRBV11-2 and TRBJ2-3): EAGVAQSPRYKIIEKRQSVAFWCNPISGHATLYWYQQILGQGPKLLIQFQNNGVVDDSQLPKDRFSAERLKGVDSTLKIQPAKLEDSAVYLCASSLVGTSGMSTDTQYFGPGTRLTVL.

This clone was seen only a few times. The chain has TRBV29-1 and TRBJ2-1; a weak D match, TRBD1 (6 bases). The CDR3 extends over 9 amino acids. Germline loops: CDR1 SQVTM, CDR2 ANQGSEA. Between the trimmed V and J ends, which lost 4 bases and 15 bases, there was a span of 10 bases. The CDR3 bases are TGCAGCGTTGTACAGGGTGGGTTCTTC. Encoded protein: CSVVQGGFF.

The CDR3 loop reads CASSLGGGGLEEQYF. The CDR3 region has the DNA TGTGCCAGCAGCTTAGGTGGAGGCGGTCTTGAAGAGCAGTACTTC. This chain connects TRBV7-9 to TRBJ2-5, with a tentative D call TRBD2 (5 bases). The V end was cut by 1 base, the J end by 11 bases, with 20 bases between. Per germline, CDR1 SEHNR and CDR2 FQNEAQ (reference sequence). The CDR3 consists of 15 residues.

The V and J genes are TRBV29-1 and TRBJ2-7; TRBD1 might be the D (6 bases). The V gene lost 5 bases and the J gene lost 2 bases, with 13 bases spanning the gap. Per the germline V gene, CDR1 is SQVTM and CDR2 is ANQGSEA. CDR3 size: 13 residues. The CDR3 sequence: CSVRDRFPYEQYF. The DNA of the CDR3 is TGCAGCGTTCGAGACAGGTTTCCCTACGAGCAGTACTTC.

This clone occurred a few times. The chain recombines TRBV29-1 with TRBJ1-2; 8 bases match TRBD1. Unmatched junction bases numbered 12, after V lost 4 bases and J lost 8 bases. The germline V gene has CDR1 SQVTM and CDR2 ANQGSEA. The CDR3 length is 14 residues. This chain's CDR3 is CSVVPRGQGKGYTF. The CDR3 region has the DNA TGCAGCGTTGTCCCCAGGGGGCAGGGGAAAGGCTACACCTTC.

The rearrangement joins TRBV5-1 to TRBJ2-5; possibly TRBD2 for D (6 bases). The V gene's germline CDR1 is SGHRS and CDR2 YFSETQ. Trimming took 4 bases from V and 2 from J, leaving 12 bases between them. The CDR3 runs to 14 residues. The CDR3 protein is CASSRDFLQETQYF. As DNA, the CDR3 is TGCGCCAGCAGCAGGGACTTCTTGCAAGAGACCCAGTACTTC.

This clone was seen more than once but under ten times. The chain carries TRBV18 and TRBJ2-7, with D perhaps matching TRBD2 (5 bases). Germline V CDR1 and CDR2: KGHSH, LQKENI. This CDR3 comprises 17 residues. Trimming took off 3 bases at V and 3 bases at J, with 21 bases between the two ends. CDR3 sequence: CASSPGVGRASNYEQYF. In DNA, the CDR3 is TGTGCCAGCTCACCTGGGGTAGGGCGGGCCAGTAACTACGAGCAGTACTTC.

This clone has more than one count but fewer than ten. The rearrangement joins TRBV11-2 to TRBJ2-7; weak D call: TRBD1 (7 bases). Between the trimmed V and J ends, which lost 1 base and 6 bases, there was a span of 13 bases. This CDR3 comprises 14 residues. The germline V gene has CDR1 SGHAT and CDR2 FQNNGV. CDR3 protein: CASSLVRQGGEQYF. CDR3 coding DNA: TGTGCCAGCAGCTTAGTCCGACAGGGAGGCGAGCAGTACTTC.

CDR3 coding DNA: TGTGCCAGCAGCTCGCCTAGCGGGAGGATCAACGAGCAGTACTTC. It encodes CASSSPSGRINEQYF. This chain joins TRBV7-2 and TRBJ2-7, with TRBD2 matching over 11 bases. The V and J ends lost 4 bases and 5 bases, in that order; junction bases with no gene match: 7. Germline-derived CDR1 and CDR2 are SGHTA and FQGNSA. This CDR3 is 15 amino acids long.

This chain uses TRBV18 with TRBJ2-7; TRBD1 matches 10 bases. CDR1 KGHSH and CDR2 LQKENI come from the germline V gene. CDR3 size: 15 residues. Germline trimming cut 3 bases from V and 4 bases from J; bases unmatched to any gene: 6. The CDR3 here is CASSPPWTGGYEQYF. DNA of the CDR3: TGTGCCAGCTCACCCCCTTGGACAGGGGGATACGAGCAGTACTTC.

V and J are TRBV5-1 and TRBJ2-1, with D perhaps matching TRBD2 (6 bases). With 7 bases removed from V and 9 bases from J, the gap between germline ends came to 11 bases. Germline-derived CDR1 and CDR2 are SGHRS and YFSETQ. CDR3 length: 11 amino acids. The CDR3: CASLQEGEQFF. CDR3 nucleotides: TGCGCCAGCCTCCAGGAGGGTGAGCAGTTCTTC.

This clone has a handful of counts. The chain uses TRBV5-4 and TRBJ1-5; perhaps TRBD1 as D (5 bases). This CDR3 is built from 14 residues. Trimming pared 4 bases from V and 1 base from J, leaving 9 bases between. Germline CDR1 SGHNT, CDR2 YYREEE (reference sequence). The DNA for the CDR3 is TGTGCCAGCAGCGACGGGGGGAGCAATCAGCCCCAGCATTTT. The encoded protein is CASSDGGSNQPQHF.

V is TRBV11-2 and J is TRBJ2-3, with 7 nucleotides matching TRBD2. Germline CDR1 is SGHAT and CDR2 is FQNNGV. Unmatched junction bases numbered 19, after V lost 3 bases and J lost 4 bases. The CDR3 extends over 19 amino acids. The CDR3 sequence: CASSLGGLVWEGRPDTQYF. Here the CDR3 DNA reads TGTGCCAGCAGCTTGGGTGGACTTGTCTGGGAGGGCCGTCCAGATACGCAGTATTTT.

This clone was counted between two and nine times. The rearrangement joins TRBV18 to TRBJ1-1, with TRBD1 matching 10 bases. V dropped 1 base and J dropped 7; count of bases not matched to a gene: 6. Germline V lookup: CDR1 KGHSH, CDR2 LQKENI. The CDR3 covers 15 residues. CDR3: CASSPRTGGENEAFF. The CDR3 DNA sequence: TGTGCCAGCTCACCACGGACAGGGGGGGAAAATGAAGCTTTCTTT.

The rearrangement joins TRBV27 to TRBJ1-2; 7 nucleotides agree with TRBD1. The germline gives CDR1 MNHEY, CDR2 SMNVEV (reference sequence). The CDR3 runs 13 residues. J lost 4 bases, V lost 6 bases, and 5 bases had no gene match. This CDR3 is CASSRTGTYGYTF. The CDR3 DNA sequence: TGTGCCAGCAGCCGGACAGGAACCTATGGCTACACCTTC.

This clone has just a few counts. The V gene is TRBV28, the J gene TRBJ2-7; TRBD2 is a possible D gene (6 bases). The CDR3 is 16 amino acids. Germline V gene lookup returns CDR1 MDHEN and CDR2 SYDVKM. Trimming removed 3 bases from V and 2 bases from J, with 17 bases in between. The CDR3 sequence is CASSFHFQRATYEQYF. CDR3 DNA: TGTGCCAGCAGTTTCCATTTCCAGCGGGCTACCTACGAGCAGTACTTC. The full variable domain, its missing parts supplied by reference TRBV28 and TRBJ2-7, is DVKVTQSSRYLVKRTGEKVFLECVQDMDHENMFWYRQDPGLGLRLIYFSYDVKMKEKGDIPEGYSVSREKKERFSLILESASTNQTSMYLCASSFHFQRATYEQYFGPGTRLTVT.